The clone carrying this TCR beta chain was detected many times. Construction of the TCRbeta library involved unique molecular identifiers. TCRdb re-analysed the PCR reads in MiXCR, keeping a single row per CDR3 protein. The sample carries about 200,000 distinct CDR3 sequences, approximately 14% recorded once. The sample comes from a study of T-cell reconstitution after alpha-beta-depleted transplantation in children. The CDR3 length is 15 residues. V was cut by 0 bases and J by 1 base, with 13 bases left in between. Germline V gene sequence: CDR1 DFQATT, CDR2 SNEGSKA (reference sequence). The rearrangement links TRBV20-1 to TRBJ2-7; unclear D gene. The material was PBMCs from the stem cell graft donor, obtained from the stem cell graft. The receptor comes from a human donor who donated a stem cell graft to a child with acute lymphoblastic leukemia. CDR3 in DNA: TGCAGTGCTAGAGATCGGGCGGTTTGGTCCTACGAGCAGTACTTC. Translated, it gives CSARDRAVWSYEQYF.